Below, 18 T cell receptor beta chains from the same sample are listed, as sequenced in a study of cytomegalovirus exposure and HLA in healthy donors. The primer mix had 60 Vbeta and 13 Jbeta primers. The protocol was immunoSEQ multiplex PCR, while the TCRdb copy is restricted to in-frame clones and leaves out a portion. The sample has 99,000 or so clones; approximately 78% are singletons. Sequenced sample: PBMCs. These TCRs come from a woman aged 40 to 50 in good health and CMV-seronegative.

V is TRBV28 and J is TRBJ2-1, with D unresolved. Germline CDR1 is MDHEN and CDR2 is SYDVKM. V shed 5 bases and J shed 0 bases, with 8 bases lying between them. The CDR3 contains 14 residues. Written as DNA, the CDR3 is TGTGCCAGCAGTGTGTTTAGCTCCTACAATGAGCAGTTCTTC. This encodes CASSVFSSYNEQFF.

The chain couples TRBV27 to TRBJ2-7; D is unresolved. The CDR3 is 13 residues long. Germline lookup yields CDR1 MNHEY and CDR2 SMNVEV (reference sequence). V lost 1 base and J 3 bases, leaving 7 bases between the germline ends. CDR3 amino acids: CASSLYGGYEQYF. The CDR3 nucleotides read TGTGCCAGCAGTTTATACGGTGGCTACGAGCAGTACTTC.

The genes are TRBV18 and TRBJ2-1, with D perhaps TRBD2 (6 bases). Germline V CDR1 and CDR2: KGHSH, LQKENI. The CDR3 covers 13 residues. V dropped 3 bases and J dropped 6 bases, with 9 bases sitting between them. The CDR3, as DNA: TGTGCCAGCTCACCGGGACTGCTCAATGAGCAGTTCTTC. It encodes CASSPGLLNEQFF.

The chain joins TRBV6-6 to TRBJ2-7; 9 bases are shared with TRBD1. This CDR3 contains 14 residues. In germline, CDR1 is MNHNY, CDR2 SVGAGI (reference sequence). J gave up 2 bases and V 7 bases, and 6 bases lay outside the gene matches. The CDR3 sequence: CASTWGTGTYEQYF. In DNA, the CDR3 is TGTGCCAGCACCTGGGGGACAGGGACCTACGAGCAGTACTTC.

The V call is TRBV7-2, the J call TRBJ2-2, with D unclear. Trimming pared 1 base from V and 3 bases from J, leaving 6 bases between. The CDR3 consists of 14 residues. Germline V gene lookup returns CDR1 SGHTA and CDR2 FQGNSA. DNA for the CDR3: TGTGCCAGCAGCTTAGTAACTGACACCGGGGAGCTGTTTTTT. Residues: CASSLVTDTGELFF. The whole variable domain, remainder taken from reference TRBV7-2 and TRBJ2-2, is GAGVSQSPSNKVTEKGKDVELRCDPISGHTALYWYRQSLGQGLEFLIYFQGNSAPDKSGLPSDRFSAERTGGSVSTLTIQRTQQEDSAVYLCASSLVTDTGELFFGEGSRLTVL.

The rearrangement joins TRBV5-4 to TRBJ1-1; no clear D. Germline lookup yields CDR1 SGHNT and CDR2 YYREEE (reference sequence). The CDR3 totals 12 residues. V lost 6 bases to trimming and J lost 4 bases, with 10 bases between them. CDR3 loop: CASTARGTEAFF. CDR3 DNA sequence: TGTGCCAGCACCGCTCGGGGCACTGAAGCTTTCTTT.

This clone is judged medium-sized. The CDR3 protein is CAGGDNEQYF. The CDR3 DNA is TGTGCCGGAGGAGATAACGAGCAGTACTTC. This chain links TRBV6-1 with TRBJ2-7; possibly TRBD2 for D (5 bases). This CDR3 contains 10 residues. Trimming shortened V by 11 bases and J by 5 bases, and 10 bases separated the two germline ends. From germline, CDR1 is MNHNS and CDR2 SASEGT.

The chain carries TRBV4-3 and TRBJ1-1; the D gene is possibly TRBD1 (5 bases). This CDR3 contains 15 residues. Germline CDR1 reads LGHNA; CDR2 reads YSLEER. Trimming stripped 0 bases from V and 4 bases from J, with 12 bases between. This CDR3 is CASSQDFAGVTEAFF. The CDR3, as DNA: TGCGCCAGCAGCCAAGATTTTGCGGGGGTCACTGAAGCTTTCTTT.

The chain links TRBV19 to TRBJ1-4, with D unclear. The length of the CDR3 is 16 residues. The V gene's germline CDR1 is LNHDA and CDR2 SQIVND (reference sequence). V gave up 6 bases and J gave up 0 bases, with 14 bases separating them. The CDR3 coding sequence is TGTGCCAGTAGCTCCATTTCGGGAACAACTAATGAAAAACTGTTTTTT. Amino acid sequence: CASSSISGTTNEKLFF.

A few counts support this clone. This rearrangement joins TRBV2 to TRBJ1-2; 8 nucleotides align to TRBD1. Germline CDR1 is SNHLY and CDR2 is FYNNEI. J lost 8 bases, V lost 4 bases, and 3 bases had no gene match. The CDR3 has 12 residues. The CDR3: CASSADRGGYTF. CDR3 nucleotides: TGTGCCAGCAGTGCCGACAGGGGCGGCTACACCTTC.

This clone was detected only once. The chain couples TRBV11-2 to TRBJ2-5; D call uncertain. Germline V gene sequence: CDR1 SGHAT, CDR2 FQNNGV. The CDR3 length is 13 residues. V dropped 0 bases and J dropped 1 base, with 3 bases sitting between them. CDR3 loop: CASSLEAQETQYF. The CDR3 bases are TGTGCCAGCAGCTTAGAGGCCCAAGAGACCCAGTACTTC.

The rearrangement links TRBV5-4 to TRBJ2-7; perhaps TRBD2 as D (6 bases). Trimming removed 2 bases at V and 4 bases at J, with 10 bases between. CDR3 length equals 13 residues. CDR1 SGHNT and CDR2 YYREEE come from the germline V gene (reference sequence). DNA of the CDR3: TGTGCCAGCAGCTTCTCCGGGAGATACGAGCAGTACTTC. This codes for CASSFSGRYEQYF.

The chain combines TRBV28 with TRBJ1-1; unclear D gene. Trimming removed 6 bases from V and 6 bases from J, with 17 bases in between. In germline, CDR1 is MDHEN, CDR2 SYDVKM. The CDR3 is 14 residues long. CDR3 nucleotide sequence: TGTGCCAGCAGCGGCTCGGCGGTGACCGCTGAAGCTTTCTTT. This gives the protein CASSGSAVTAEAFF.

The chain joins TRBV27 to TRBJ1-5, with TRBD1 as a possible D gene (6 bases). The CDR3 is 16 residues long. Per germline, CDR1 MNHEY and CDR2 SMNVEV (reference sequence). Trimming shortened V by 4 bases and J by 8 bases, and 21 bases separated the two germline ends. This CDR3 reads CASSSSGTPGLEPQHF. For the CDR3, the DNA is TGTGCCAGCAGTTCCTCCGGGACACCGGGTTTGGAGCCCCAGCATTTT.

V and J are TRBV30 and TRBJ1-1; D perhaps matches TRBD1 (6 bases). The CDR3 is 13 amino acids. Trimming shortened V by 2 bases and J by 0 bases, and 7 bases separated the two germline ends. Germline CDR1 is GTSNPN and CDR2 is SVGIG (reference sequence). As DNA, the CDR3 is TGTGCCTGGAGTAGGGGGATGAACACTGAAGCTTTCTTT. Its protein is CAWSRGMNTEAFF.

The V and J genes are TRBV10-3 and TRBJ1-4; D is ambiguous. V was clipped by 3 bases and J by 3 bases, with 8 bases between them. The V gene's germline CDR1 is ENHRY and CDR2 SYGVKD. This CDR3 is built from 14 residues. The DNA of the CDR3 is TGTGCCATCAGTGAAAGAGGCTCTAATGAAAAACTGTTTTTT. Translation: CAISERGSNEKLFF.

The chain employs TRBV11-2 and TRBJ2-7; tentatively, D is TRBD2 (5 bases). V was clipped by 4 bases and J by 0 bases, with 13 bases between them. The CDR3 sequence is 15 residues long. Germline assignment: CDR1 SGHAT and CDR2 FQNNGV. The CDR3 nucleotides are TGTGCCAGCAGCTCAGCCCCGGGGAGCTCCTACGAGCAGTACTTC. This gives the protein CASSSAPGSSYEQYF.

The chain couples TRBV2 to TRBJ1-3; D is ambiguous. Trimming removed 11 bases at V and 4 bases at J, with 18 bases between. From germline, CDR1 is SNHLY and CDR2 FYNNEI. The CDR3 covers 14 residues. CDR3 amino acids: CAGDAPAGGNTIYF. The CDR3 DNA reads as TGTGCCGGAGATGCCCCGGCGGGGGGAAACACCATATATTTT.